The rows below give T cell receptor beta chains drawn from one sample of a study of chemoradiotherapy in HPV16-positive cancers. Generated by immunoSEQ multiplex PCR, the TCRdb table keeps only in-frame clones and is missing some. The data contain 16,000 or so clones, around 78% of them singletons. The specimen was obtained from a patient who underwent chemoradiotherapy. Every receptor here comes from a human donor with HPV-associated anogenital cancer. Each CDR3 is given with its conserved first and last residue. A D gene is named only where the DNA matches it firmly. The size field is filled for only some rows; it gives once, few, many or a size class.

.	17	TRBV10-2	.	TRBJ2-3	TGCGCCAGCAGTGACGATGGAGTTAGCGGAGGTTCAGATACGCAGTATTTT	CASSDDGVSGGSDTQYF
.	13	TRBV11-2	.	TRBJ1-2	TGTGCCAGCAGCCCGACGGGAAACTATGGCTACACCTTC	CASSPTGNYGYTF
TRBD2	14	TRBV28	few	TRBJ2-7	TGTGCCAGCAGTTTAAGCGGGAGGGCCTACGAGCAGTACTTC	CASSLSGRAYEQYF
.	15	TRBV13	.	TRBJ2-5	TGTGCCAGCAGCTTAGGGGCGGGGTCCGTGGAGACCCAGTACTTC	CASSLGAGSVETQYF
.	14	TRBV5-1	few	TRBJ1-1	TGCGCCAGCAGCTCCTCGGACAGCTACACTGAAGCTTTCTTT	CASSSSDSYTEAFF
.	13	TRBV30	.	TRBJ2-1	TGTGCCTGGAGCTCTAGCGTTTACAATGAGCAGTTCTTC	CAWSSSVYNEQFF
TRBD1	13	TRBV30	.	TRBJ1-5	TGTGCCTGGAAGGGACAGGGAGACCAGCCCCAGCATTTT	CAWKGQGDQPQHF
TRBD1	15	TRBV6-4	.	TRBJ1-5	TGTGCCAGCAGTGCAACAGGGGGCACGGGGCAGCCCCAGCATTTT	CASSATGGTGQPQHF
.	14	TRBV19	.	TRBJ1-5	TGTGCCAGTAAGGCCGGCGGGCGGGACCAGCCCCAGCATTTT	CASKAGGRDQPQHF
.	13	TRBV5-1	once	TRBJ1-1	TGCGCCAGCAGCTTGGTTCCAAACACTGAAGCTTTCTTT	CASSLVPNTEAFF
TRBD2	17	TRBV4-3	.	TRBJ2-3	TGCGCCAGCAGCCACCAGTACCCAAGCGGGGACACAGATACGCAGTATTTT	CASSHQYPSGDTDTQYF
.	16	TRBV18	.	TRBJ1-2	TGTGCCAGCTCACCCACCACCGACACCCCTGAATATGGCTACACCTTC	CASSPTTDTPEYGYTF
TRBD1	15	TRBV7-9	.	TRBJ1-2	TGTGCCAGCAGCTCCGGGACAGGGCATCGGGAGAGCTACACCTTC	CASSSGTGHRESYTF
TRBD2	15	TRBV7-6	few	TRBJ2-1	TGTGCCAGCAGCTTAACTCTGGCGGGGGGGGATGAGCAGTTCTTC	CASSLTLAGGDEQFF
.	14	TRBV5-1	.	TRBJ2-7	TGCGCCAGCAGCTTGAGGGGACCGAACAACGAGCAGTACTTC	CASSLRGPNNEQYF
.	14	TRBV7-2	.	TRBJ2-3	TGTGCCAGCAGCTTAGTCCGGGGCACAGATACGCAGTATTTT	CASSLVRGTDTQYF
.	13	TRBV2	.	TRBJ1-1	TGTGCCAGCAGACTGGACGGGGGCCCTGAAGCTTTCTTT	CASRLDGGPEAFF
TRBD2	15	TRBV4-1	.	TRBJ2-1	TGCGCCAGCAGTTTCACTAGCGGGGGTGAGGATGAGCAGTTCTTC	CASSFTSGGEDEQFF
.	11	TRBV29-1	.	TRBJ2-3	TGCAGCGGAAGAATCACAGATACGCAGTATTTT	CSGRITDTQYF
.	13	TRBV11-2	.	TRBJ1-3	TGTGCCAGCAGCGCCCGCTCTGGAAACACCATATATTTT	CASSARSGNTIYF
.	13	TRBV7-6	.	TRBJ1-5	TGTGCCAGCAGCTTAAGGCGAGATCAGCCCCAGCATTTT	CASSLRRDQPQHF
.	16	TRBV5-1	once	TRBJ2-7	TGCGCCAGCAGCTTGATCGGGGACCCTAGCTCCTACGAGCAGTACTTC	CASSLIGDPSSYEQYF
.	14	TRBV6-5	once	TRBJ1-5	TGTGCCAGCAGGACAGGAGGGGAAAATCAGCCCCAGCATTTT	CASRTGGENQPQHF
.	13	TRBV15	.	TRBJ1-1	TGTGCCACCAGCAGAGTCTTGAACACTGAAGCTTTCTTT	CATSRVLNTEAFF
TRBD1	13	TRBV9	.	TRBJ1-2	TGTGCCAGCAGCGTACGGGACAGGGACGGCTACACCTTC	CASSVRDRDGYTF
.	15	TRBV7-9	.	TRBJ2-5	TGTGCCAGCAGCCAGGAGAAGGGGGGCGAGGAGACCCAGTACTTC	CASSQEKGGEETQYF
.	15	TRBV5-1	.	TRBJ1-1	TGCGCCAGCAGCTTGGCTGTTGGGGCGAACACTGAAGCTTTCTTT	CASSLAVGANTEAFF
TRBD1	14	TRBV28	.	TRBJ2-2	TGTGCCAGCAGCCCGGGACAGGGCCCCGGGGAGCTGTTTTTT	CASSPGQGPGELFF
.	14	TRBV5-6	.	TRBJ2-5	TGTGCCAGCAGCTTAAAGGGCCCGCGAGAGACCCAGTACTTC	CASSLKGPRETQYF
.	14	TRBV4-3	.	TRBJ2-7	TGCGCCAGCAGCCAAGAAGATATGTCCCACGAGCAGTACTTC	CASSQEDMSHEQYF
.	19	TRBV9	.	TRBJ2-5	TGTGCCAGCAGCGTAGACGGCAGGGGAGAGCCCCACTCCCAAGAGACCCAGTACTTC	CASSVDGRGEPHSQETQYF
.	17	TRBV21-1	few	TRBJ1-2	TGTGCCAGCAGCAATGACAGGCCCTGGTTCGTGCGGGATGGCTACACCTTC	CASSNDRPWFVRDGYTF
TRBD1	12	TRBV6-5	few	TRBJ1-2	TGTGCCAGCAGTTACCCCGGGACAGGGTCGACCTTC	CASSYPGTGSTF
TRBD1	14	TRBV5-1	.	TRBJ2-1	TGCGCCAGCAGCTGGATTCGACAGGGTGGTGAGCAGTTCTTC	CASSWIRQGGEQFF
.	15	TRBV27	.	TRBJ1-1	TGTGCCAGCAGTTTATCTCGGGGGATGAACACTGAAGCTTTCTTT	CASSLSRGMNTEAFF
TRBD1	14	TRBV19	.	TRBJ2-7	TGTGCCAGTACCAGGGACAGCCAAACCTACGAGCAGTACTTC	CASTRDSQTYEQYF
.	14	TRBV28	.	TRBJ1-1	TGTGCCAGCAGTTTATGGAGGGCGAACACTGAAGCTTTCTTT	CASSLWRANTEAFF
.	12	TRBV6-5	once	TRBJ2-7	TGTGCCAGCAGTATACAGGGCTACGAGCAGTACTTC	CASSIQGYEQYF
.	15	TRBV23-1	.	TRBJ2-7	TGCGCCAGCAGTCCAAGGGCAGGGTCACCCTACGAGCAGTACTTC	CASSPRAGSPYEQYF
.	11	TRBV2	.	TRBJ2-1	TGTGCCAGCAGTTACGACAATGAGCAGTTCTTC	CASSYDNEQFF
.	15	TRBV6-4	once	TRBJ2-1	TGTGCCAGCAGTGTAGAGTCGAGCTCCTACAATGAGCAGTTCTTC	CASSVESSSYNEQFF